This entry features one TCR beta chain sequence. Germline-derived CDR1 and CDR2 are SGHDT and YYEEEE. The V end was cut by 2 bases, the J end by 0 bases, with 11 bases between. CDR3 size: 16 residues. These data come from a study of shared clonotypes between healthy human individuals. TCRdb keeps only in-frame clones here, not all; method: immunoSEQ multiplex PCR. This table holds 600,000 to 750,000 clones, more than 70% found once. Participating donors were healthy, HIV-negative adults free of recent acute infections or vaccinations. The origin of this receptor is a woman aged 25 to 39 in good health. The material sequenced was memory CD4+ T cells sorted from blood. Described subset: CD45RA-negative fraction. This chain uses TRBV5-6 with TRBJ2-2; D unresolved. The CDR3 spells CASSFPRQSNTGELFF. The DNA for the CDR3 is TGTGCCAGCAGCTTCCCGCGGCAGTCGAACACCGGGGAGCTGTTTTTT.